This TCR beta chain derives from a study of shared clonotypes between healthy human individuals. Findings and limits, study-wide: Blood was the sole source, and tissue repertoires probably differ. Naive subsets, compared against memory subsets, generally had larger estimated richness values.

Sorted-subset replicate PCR reactions contained around 220 ng DNA, corresponding to tens of thousands of T cell genomes. Method: immunoSEQ multiplex PCR; TCRdb's copy keeps in-frame clones and lacks some. The sample consists of 2,500,000 or so clones, about 92% of them appearing once. V dropped 3 bases and J dropped 2 bases, with 4 bases sitting between them. CDR3 length equals 12 residues. Germline CDR1 reads MDHEN; CDR2 reads SYDVKM. This clone was detected a few times. What it recognizes is unknown. The same CDR3 can be traced to other DNA sequences in this sample. This sequence was found in a man between 18 and 29 years old in good health. The V and J genes are TRBV28 and TRBJ1-1; no definite D call. The sequenced sample was naive CD4+ T cells sorted from blood. The subset: CD45RA+ positively selected. CDR3 sequence: CASSFRNTEAFF. The CDR3 DNA reads as TGTGCCAGCAGTTTTCGTAACACTGAAGCTTTCTTT.